This T cell receptor (beta chain) was recovered during a study of blood T cells in healthy people across ages. V was trimmed by 1 base and J by 2 bases, leaving 7 bases between them. Germline values: CDR1 SGHDT, CDR2 YYEEEE. This CDR3 spans 15 amino acids. Next came a second PCR, run for 7 to 11 cycles, which used a sample-barcoded 5' primer along with a J-beta primer mix. Each CDR3 protein is one row after TCRdb ran MiXCR on the 5' RACE reads. The repertoire holds approximately 670,000 distinct CDR3 sequences, about 43% seen once, with 25% to 30% in the top ten. V is TRBV5-6 and J is TRBJ2-6; a weak D match, TRBD1 (5 bases). The clonotype comes from an elderly man in good health. Sequences were obtained from blood. CDR3 nucleotide sequence: TGTGCCAGCAGCTTGCAACAGGCTGGGGCCAACGTCCTGACTTTC. This encodes CASSLQQAGANVLTF. Combining the CDR3 with reference TRBV5-6 and TRBJ2-6 gives the whole variable domain DAGVTQSPTHLIKTRGQQVTLRCSPKSGHDTVSWYQQALGQGPQFIFQYYEEEERQRGNFPDRFSGHQFPNYSSELNVNALLLGDSALYLCASSLQQAGANVLTFGAGSRLTVL.